What follows describes a single TCR beta chain. Libraries were prepared by immunoSEQ multiplex PCR; TCRdb keeps only in-frame clonotypes and omits some of them. The table lists 220,000 or so clones, 84% of them singletons, with about 7% in the top ten. The data were obtained in a study of blood T cell repertoires in COVID-19. Study information: COVID-19 samples collected from the United States, Italy and Spain covered acute and convalescent phases.

CDR1 and CDR2 from the germline V gene are SGHTA and FQGNSA. CDR3 length: 15 residues. The V and J ends lost 0 bases and 4 bases respectively, with 12 bases between them. Enrollees, about 18 to 89 years old, lived in about two dozen US areas. What the recovered Cohort 3 donors had was two negative PCRs, clearance, or symptom resolution. The sequence was collected from a woman aged 35 to 49 who had recovered from COVID-19. This sequence joins TRBV7-2 and TRBJ1-2; D ambiguous. The specimen was PBMCs or T cells enriched from blood (not recorded which). Here the CDR3 DNA reads TGTGCCAGCAGCTTAGCAGGCACTCCGGGCTATGGCTACACCTTC. It encodes CASSLAGTPGYGYTF. The whole variable domain, filled in from reference TRBV7-2 and TRBJ1-2, reads GAGVSQSPSNKVTEKGKDVELRCDPISGHTALYWYRQSLGQGLEFLIYFQGNSAPDKSGLPSDRFSAERTGGSVSTLTIQRTQQEDSAVYLCASSLAGTPGYGYTFGSGTRLTVV.